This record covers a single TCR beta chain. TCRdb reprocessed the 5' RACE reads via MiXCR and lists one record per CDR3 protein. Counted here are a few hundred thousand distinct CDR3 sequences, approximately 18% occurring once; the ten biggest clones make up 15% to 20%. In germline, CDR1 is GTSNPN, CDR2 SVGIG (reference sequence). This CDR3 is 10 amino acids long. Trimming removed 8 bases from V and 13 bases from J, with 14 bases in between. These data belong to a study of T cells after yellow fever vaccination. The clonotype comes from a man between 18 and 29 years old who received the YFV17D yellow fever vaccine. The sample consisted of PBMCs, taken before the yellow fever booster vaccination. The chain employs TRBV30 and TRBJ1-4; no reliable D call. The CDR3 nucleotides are TGTGCCGCTAACCCGGGTCGACTGTTTTTT. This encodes CAANPGRLFF.